This TCR beta chain comes out of a study of early T cells in non-severe SARS-CoV-2 infection. Study details: The sequenced material was bulk RNA from unsorted whole blood, and its chains were unpaired. Study findings and constraints: Matching with VDJdb favored anti-spike CD8 responses (missing private and CD4 specificities).

From the 5' RACE reads, TCRdb called clonotypes with MiXCR, one entry per CDR3 protein. Of 80,000 or so distinct CDR3 sequences in the sample, 11% to 15% are singletons; the top ten hold roughly 3%. A word on this clonotype: Its target is unknown.

Per germline, CDR1 MNHNS and CDR2 SASEGT. The CDR3 loop spans 15 amino acids. The germline V and J ends were trimmed by 6 bases and 0 bases, with 13 bases remaining between them. This receptor was taken from an adult who was a healthcare worker with PCR-confirmed SARS-CoV-2 infection or an uninfected control (not recorded which). Material: whole blood. The chain uses TRBV6-1 and TRBJ2-3, with D possibly matching TRBD1 (6 bases). This CDR3 is CASRAQGSSTDTQYF. In DNA form, the CDR3 reads TGTGCCAGCAGGGCCCAGGGGAGCAGCACAGATACGCAGTATTTT.